The following is a TCR beta chain sequence with its context. Assay used: immunoSEQ multiplex PCR; TCRdb lists only in-frame clones, some missing. Here the sample spans 160,000 or so clones, roughly 86% being singletons. This CDR3 has 15 amino acids. The junction had 7 bases not matched to a gene; V was cut back by 6 bases and J by 1 base. Germline values: CDR1 SEHNR, CDR2 FQNEAQ (reference sequence). This specimen belongs to a study of blood T cell repertoires in COVID-19. The wider study: Sample material is recorded as cDNA or gDNA derived from T cells, B-cell-depleted T cells, or PBMCs.

This clonotype was sampled from a woman in her sixties who had recovered from COVID-19. The chain has TRBV7-9 and TRBJ2-5; 8 positions agree with TRBD2. Input material: peripheral blood. CDR3 DNA sequence: TGTGCCAGCAGTTCTATCCGGGGGGGCCAAGAGACCCAGTACTTC. Translation gives CASSSIRGGQETQYF.